This entry lists 14 T cell receptor beta chains sequenced from one sample in a study of CD8 T cells in Susac syndrome (dated by TCRdb to between 2018 and 2021). Receptor amplification or capture employed the immunoSEQ multiplex PCR assay. RNA was extracted using the RNeasy kit, and about 0.5 to 1 ug of the RNA was reverse transcribed with random hexamers. The raw public data were reprocessed by TCRdb itself: fastp quality trimming at Q25, MiXCR clonotype calling, in-frame beta chains only. All rows with the same CDR3 protein become a single entry with the most common DNA and genes. For this sample there are 130,000 or so distinct CDR3 sequences; roughly 76% appear just once. Roughly 0.5% of the sample is taken by the ten largest. Material for sequencing was CD8+ T cells from PBMCs. The receptor source for this set is a human donor with multiple sclerosis.

The V call is TRBV7-9, the J call TRBJ1-1; TRBD1 agrees at 7 bases. Unmatched junction bases numbered 11, after V lost 5 bases and J lost 8 bases. Per germline, CDR1 SEHNR and CDR2 FQNEAQ (reference sequence). This CDR3 comprises 14 residues. The CDR3 loop reads CASSLTRDSLEAFF. CDR3 DNA: TGTGCCAGCAGCCTTACTCGGGACAGCCTCGAAGCTTTCTTT.

The gene calls are TRBV9 and TRBJ1-1, with D perhaps matching TRBD1 (5 bases). The CDR3 spans 14 residues. V lost 2 bases, J lost 1 base, and 9 bases lay in between. Germline CDR1 and CDR2: SGDLS and YYNGEE. The CDR3 nucleotides read TGTGCCAGCAGCGTGACAGCCACGAACACTGAAGCTTTCTTT. Translated: CASSVTATNTEAFF.

V and J are TRBV7-9 and TRBJ2-7, with D possibly called TRBD1 or TRBD2 (6 bases each). With 5 bases removed from V and 2 bases from J, the gap between germline ends came to 16 bases. The CDR3 has 15 residues. The germline V gene has CDR1 SEHNR and CDR2 FQNEAQ (reference sequence). The CDR3 protein is CASSPPEGGTYEQYF. The CDR3 region has the DNA TGTGCCAGCAGCCCGCCCGAGGGGGGCACCTACGAGCAGTACTTC.

V usage is TRBV4-1 and J usage is TRBJ1-1; D is uncertain. Germline CDR1 and CDR2: MGHRA and YSYEKL. The CDR3 contains 13 residues. Trimming removed 6 bases from V and 0 bases from J, with 8 bases in between. The CDR3 nucleotides are TGCGCCAGCAGACATACAATGAACACTGAAGCTTTCTTT. This sequence encodes CASRHTMNTEAFF.

The rearrangement joins TRBV3-1 to TRBJ2-1, with 8 bases that match TRBD1. CDR3 size: 16 residues. The V segment lost 3 bases and the J segment 0 bases; nucleotides outside the gene matches: 4. Germline values: CDR1 LGHDT, CDR2 YNNKEL (reference sequence). For the CDR3, the DNA is TGTGCCAGCAGCCAGCACAGGGGGGTCTCCTACAATGAGCAGTTCTTC. Its protein is CASSQHRGVSYNEQFF.

The chain employs TRBV27 and TRBJ2-1; TRBD2 agrees at 8 bases. Losses at the gene ends were 11 bases for V and 5 bases for J; bases not matched to a gene: 11. The CDR3 length is 14 residues. The germline CDR1 and CDR2 sequences are MNHEY and SMNVEV (reference sequence). Here the CDR3 reads CAPWSPGGDNEQFF. CDR3 sequence (DNA): TGTGCCCCCTGGAGTCCGGGAGGGGACAATGAGCAGTTCTTC.

The chain has TRBV7-9 and TRBJ1-4; D possibly corresponds to TRBD1 (5 bases). Germline loops: CDR1 SEHNR, CDR2 FQNEAQ (reference sequence). The CDR3 has 16 amino acids. Trimming pared 5 bases from V and 7 bases from J, leaving 20 bases between. This CDR3 reads CASSHVGNPGGEKLFF. CDR3 DNA: TGTGCCAGCAGCCACGTCGGGAACCCGGGGGGTGAAAAACTGTTTTTT.

The sample holds a few counts of this clonotype. This sequence joins TRBV28 and TRBJ1-1, with a weak D call TRBD1 (6 bases). The CDR3 totals 14 residues. V lost 6 bases and J 8 bases, leaving 19 bases between the germline ends. Looked up from germline, CDR1 is MDHEN and CDR2 is SYDVKM. CDR3 in amino acids: CASSSSLLQGEAFF. Here the CDR3 DNA reads TGTGCCAGCAGCTCCTCTCTATTGCAGGGGGAAGCTTTCTTT.

This chain joins TRBV6-1 and TRBJ1-2; 8 nucleotides match TRBD1. The CDR3 length is 14 residues. Germline V gene lookup returns CDR1 MNHNS and CDR2 SASEGT. The V segment lost 6 bases and the J segment 8 bases; nucleotides outside the gene matches: 11. In DNA, the CDR3 is TGTGCCAGCAGCTCCGACAGGGGCTTGGGGGGCTACACCTTC. This encodes CASSSDRGLGGYTF.

This chain uses TRBV14 with TRBJ2-3, with D possibly being TRBD2 (6 bases). The CDR3 runs to 14 residues. The germline V gene encodes CDR1 SGHDN and CDR2 FVKESK. Trimming cost V 0 bases and J 7 bases, with 11 bases left between them. The CDR3 protein is CASSQEKGRYTQYF. CDR3 DNA: TGTGCCAGCAGCCAAGAGAAAGGGAGGTATACGCAGTATTTT. Full variable domain (outside the CDR3, taken from reference TRBV14 and TRBJ2-3): EAGVTQFPSHSVIEKGQTVTLRCDPISGHDNLYWYRRVMGKEIKFLLHFVKESKQDESGMPNNRFLAERTGGTYSTLKVQPAELEDSGVYFCASSQEKGRYTQYFGPGTRLTVL.

V gene TRBV10-2 combines with J gene TRBJ2-1; maybe TRBD2 (6 bases). Per the germline V gene, CDR1 is WSHSY and CDR2 is SAAADI. The CDR3 consists of 12 residues. V was trimmed by 3 bases and J by 8 bases, leaving 8 bases between them. CDR3 sequence: CASSDGGHEQFF. In nucleotides, the CDR3 is TGCGCCAGCAGTGACGGGGGACATGAGCAGTTCTTC.

Notes on this clonotype: One junction end disagrees with the germline gene, perhaps due to a read error. The rearrangement uses TRBV7-8 and TRBJ2-7; 7 bases align to TRBD1. Germline CDR1 SGHVS, CDR2 FQNEAQ. This CDR3 region has 15 residues. DNA for the CDR3: TGTGCCAGCAGGCCTGGGCAGGGGGATACCTACGAGCGGTACTTC. Amino acid sequence: CASRPGQGDTYERYF.

V and J are TRBV29-1 and TRBJ2-7, with TRBD1 matching over 9 bases. V lost 6 bases and J lost 1; bases outside the gene matches: 4. CDR1 and CDR2 from the germline V gene are SQVTM and ANQGSEA. CDR3 size: 13 residues. In DNA form, the CDR3 reads TGCAGCGTAAGGACAGGGGCGTCCTACGAGCAGTACTTC. Translating gives CSVRTGASYEQYF.

The CDR3 loop is CASSLNIPQRQPTRFNTGELFF. CDR3 nucleotide sequence: TGTGCCAGCAGCTTAAATATCCCCCAGCGACAGCCTACCCGATTCAACACCGGGGAGCTGTTTTTT. V and J are TRBV7-6 and TRBJ2-2, with TRBD1 as a possible D gene (5 bases). CDR1 is SGHVS, CDR2 FNYEAQ, per germline. Trimming cost V 2 bases and J 2 bases, with 30 bases left between them. This CDR3 has 22 residues.